Reported below is one TCR beta chain. The sample carries other DNA sequences with the same CDR3. These data belong to a study of blood T cell repertoires in COVID-19. Looking at the study overall: COVID-19 samples collected from the United States, Italy and Spain covered acute and convalescent phases.

Original processing methods: Reference gene primer amplification in the assay estimated nucleated cell counts. Libraries were prepared by immunoSEQ multiplex PCR; TCRdb keeps only in-frame clonotypes and omits some of them. V, J and clone size derive from that table, while D and trimming were established from the DNA sequence. Of roughly 36,000 clones listed, more than 75% were seen once; the top ten hold 24%. Trimming took off 5 bases at V and 1 base at J, with 8 bases between the two ends. The CDR3 is 13 amino acids. CDR1 SGHTA and CDR2 FQGNSA come from the germline V gene. This receptor was obtained from a man aged 50 or older with active or convalescent COVID-19. Sequencing was done on a sample of peripheral blood. The V and J genes are TRBV7-2 and TRBJ1-1, with D perhaps matching TRBD1 (5 bases). The CDR3 DNA is TGTGCCAGCAGCCTTGACAGGAACACTGAAGCTTTCTTT. It is translated as CASSLDRNTEAFF.